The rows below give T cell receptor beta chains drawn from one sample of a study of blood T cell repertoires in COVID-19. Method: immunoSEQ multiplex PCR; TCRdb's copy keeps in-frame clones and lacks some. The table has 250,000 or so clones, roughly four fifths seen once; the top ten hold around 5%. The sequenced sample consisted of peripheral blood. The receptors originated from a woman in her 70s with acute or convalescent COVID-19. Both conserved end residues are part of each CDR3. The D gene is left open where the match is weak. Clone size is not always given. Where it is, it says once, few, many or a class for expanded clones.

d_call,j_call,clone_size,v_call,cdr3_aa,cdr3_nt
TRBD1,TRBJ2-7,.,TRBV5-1,CASSRGQGNYEQYF,TGCGCCAGCAGCCGGGGACAGGGGAACTACGAGCAGTACTTC
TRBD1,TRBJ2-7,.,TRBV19,CASSSTGVASGEQYF,TGTGCCAGTAGTTCGACAGGGGTTGCTTCCGGCGAGCAGTACTTC
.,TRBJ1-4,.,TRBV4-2,CASSQDGTTTNEKLFF,TGTGCCAGCAGCCAAGACGGGACAACAACTAATGAAAAACTGTTTTTT
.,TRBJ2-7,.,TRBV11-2,CASSFNRGLRDEQYF,TGTGCCAGCAGCTTCAACAGAGGGCTAAGGGACGAGCAGTACTTC
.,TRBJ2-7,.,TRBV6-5,CASRQGGSYEQYF,TGTGCCAGCCGGCAAGGGGGCTCCTACGAGCAGTACTTC
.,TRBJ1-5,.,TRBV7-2,CASSPRGGQQPQHF,TGTGCCAGCAGCCCCCGTGGAGGGCAGCAGCCCCAGCATTTT
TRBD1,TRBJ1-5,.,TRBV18,CASSPPGQGGRPQHF,TGTGCCAGCTCGCCACCGGGACAGGGTGGACGGCCCCAGCATTTT
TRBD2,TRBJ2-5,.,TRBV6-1,CASSAGGLAGGKETQYF,TGTGCCAGCAGTGCGGGCGGACTAGCGGGGGGGAAAGAGACCCAGTACTTC
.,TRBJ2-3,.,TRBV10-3,CAIRQATESTDTQYF,TGTGCCATCAGACAGGCGACAGAAAGCACAGATACGCAGTATTTT
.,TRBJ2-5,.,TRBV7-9,CASSLSAGTPYQETQYF,TGTGCCAGCAGCTTATCTGCCGGGACACCCTACCAAGAGACCCAGTACTTC
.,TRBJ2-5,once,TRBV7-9,CASSPAGAYEETQYF,TGTGCCAGCAGCCCTGCGGGGGCATACGAAGAGACCCAGTACTTC
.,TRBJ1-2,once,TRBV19,CASSMAGIYGYTF,TGTGCCAGTAGTATGGCGGGGATCTATGGCTACACCTTC
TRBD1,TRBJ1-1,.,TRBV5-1,CASSHGQGRNTEAFF,TGCGCCAGCAGCCACGGACAGGGACGGAACACTGAAGCTTTCTTT
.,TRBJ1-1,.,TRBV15,CATSREGAATMNTEAFF,TGTGCCACCAGCAGAGAAGGGGCAGCCACCATGAACACTGAAGCTTTCTTT
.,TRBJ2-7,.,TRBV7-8,CASSSSGGAPYEQYF,TGTGCCAGCAGCTCGAGCGGAGGGGCCCCCTACGAGCAGTACTTC